This T cell receptor beta chain was profiled in a study of cytomegalovirus exposure and HLA in healthy donors. Study-wide points: A missense variant in DCLRE1C was later tied to TCR beta V- and J-gene trimming. Altogether, some 170 TCR beta chains were recorded as cytomegalovirus-associated.

It was with 60 Vbeta and 13 Jbeta primers that the PCR ran. Here immunoSEQ multiplex PCR was the method, and the copy in TCRdb shows in-frame clones only, minus some. The sample yields roughly 160,000 clones, 75% to 85% seen once. This clone was seen a single time. The antigen is undetermined. This receptor was obtained from a woman aged 45-59 years in good health and CMV-seronegative. The sequencing sample was made of PBMCs.

For the CDR3, the DNA is TGTGCCAGCAGCTCTAGCGGGAGGGGGCAAGAGACCCAGTACTTC. This sequence encodes CASSSSGRGQETQYF. The V call is TRBV7-2, the J call TRBJ2-5; TRBD2 aligns across 12 bases. CDR3 length: 15 residues. The trim removed 4 bases at V and 2 bases at J, leaving 2 bases unmatched. Germline lookup yields CDR1 SGHTA and CDR2 FQGNSA.